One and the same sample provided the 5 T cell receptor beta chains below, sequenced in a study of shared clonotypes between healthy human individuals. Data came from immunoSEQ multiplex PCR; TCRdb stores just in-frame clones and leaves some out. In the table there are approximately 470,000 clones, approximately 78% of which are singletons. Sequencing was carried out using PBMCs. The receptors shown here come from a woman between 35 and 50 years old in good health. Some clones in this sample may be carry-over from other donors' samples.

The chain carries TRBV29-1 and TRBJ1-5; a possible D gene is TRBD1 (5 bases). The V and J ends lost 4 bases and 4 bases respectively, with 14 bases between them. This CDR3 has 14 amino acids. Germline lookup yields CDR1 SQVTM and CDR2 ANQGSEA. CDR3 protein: CSVASGTGNQPQHF. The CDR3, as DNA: TGCAGCGTTGCTTCGGGGACGGGTAATCAGCCCCAGCATTTT. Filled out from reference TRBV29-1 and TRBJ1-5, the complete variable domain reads SAVISQKPSRDICQRGTSLTIQCQVDSQVTMMFWYRQQPGQSLTLIATANQGSEATYESGFVIDKFPISRPNLTFSTLTVSNMSPEDSSIYLCSVASGTGNQPQHFGDGTRLSIL.

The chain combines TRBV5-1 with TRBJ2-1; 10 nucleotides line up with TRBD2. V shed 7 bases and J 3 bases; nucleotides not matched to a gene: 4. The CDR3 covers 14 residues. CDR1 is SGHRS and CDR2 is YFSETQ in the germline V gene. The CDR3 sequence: CASQREGRYNEQFF. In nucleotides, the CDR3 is TGCGCCAGCCAGCGGGAGGGCCGCTACAATGAGCAGTTCTTC. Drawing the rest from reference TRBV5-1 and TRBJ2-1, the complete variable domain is KAGVTQTPRYLIKTRGQQVTLSCSPISGHRSVSWYQQTPGQGLQFLFEYFSETQRNKGNFPGRFSGRQFSNSRSEMNVSTLELGDSALYLCASQREGRYNEQFFGPGTRLTVL.

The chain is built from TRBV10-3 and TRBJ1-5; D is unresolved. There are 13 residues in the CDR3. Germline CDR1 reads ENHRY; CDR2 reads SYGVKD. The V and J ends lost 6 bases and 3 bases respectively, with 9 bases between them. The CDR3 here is CAIRGADNQPQHF. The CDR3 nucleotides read TGTGCCATCAGAGGAGCTGACAATCAGCCCCAGCATTTT.

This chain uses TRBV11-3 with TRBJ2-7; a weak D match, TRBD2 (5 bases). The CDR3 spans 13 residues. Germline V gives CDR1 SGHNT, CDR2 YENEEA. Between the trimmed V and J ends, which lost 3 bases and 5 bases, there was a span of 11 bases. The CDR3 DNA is TGTGCCAGCAGCTTGTCTAGCTTCCACGAGCAGTACTTC. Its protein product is CASSLSSFHEQYF.

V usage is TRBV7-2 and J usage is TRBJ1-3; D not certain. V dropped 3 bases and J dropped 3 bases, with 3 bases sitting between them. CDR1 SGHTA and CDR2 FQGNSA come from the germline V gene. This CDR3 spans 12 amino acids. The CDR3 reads CASSFYGNTIYF. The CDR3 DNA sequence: TGTGCCAGCAGCTTTTATGGAAACACCATATATTTT.